The text below deals with one TCR beta chain. CDR3 length: 15 residues. The germline gives CDR1 SNHLY, CDR2 FYNNEI. V shed 6 bases and J shed 1 base, with 15 bases lying between them. The record originates from a study of long-term antiretroviral therapy in people with HIV. Researchers report immunoSEQ v3.0 was run at survey level. Only in-frame clones appear in the TCRdb table, and some are missing; sequencing was by immunoSEQ multiplex PCR. The sample holds 20,000 to 25,000 clones; roughly 80% are singletons and the top ten take 5% to 7%. The TCR originated in a woman aged 30 to 39 with HIV. Sequenced material: unsorted PBMCs, taken 0.2 years after starting antiretroviral therapy. The chain joins TRBV2 to TRBJ2-5; D call uncertain. CDR3 loop: CASSANRAPQETQYF. The CDR3 nucleotides read TGTGCCAGCAGCGCAAACCGGGCACCCCAAGAGACCCAGTACTTC.